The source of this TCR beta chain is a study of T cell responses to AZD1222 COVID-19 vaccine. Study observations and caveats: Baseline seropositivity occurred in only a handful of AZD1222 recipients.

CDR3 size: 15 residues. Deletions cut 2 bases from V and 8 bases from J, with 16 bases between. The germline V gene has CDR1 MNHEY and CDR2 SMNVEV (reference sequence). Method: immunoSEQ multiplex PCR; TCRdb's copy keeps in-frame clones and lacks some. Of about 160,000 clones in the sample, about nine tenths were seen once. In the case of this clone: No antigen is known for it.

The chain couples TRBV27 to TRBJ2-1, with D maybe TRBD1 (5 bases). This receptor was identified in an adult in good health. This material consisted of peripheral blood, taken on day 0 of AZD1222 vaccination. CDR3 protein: CASSLNLQGVYEQFF. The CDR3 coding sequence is TGTGCCAGCAGTTTAAATTTACAAGGGGTCTATGAGCAGTTCTTC.